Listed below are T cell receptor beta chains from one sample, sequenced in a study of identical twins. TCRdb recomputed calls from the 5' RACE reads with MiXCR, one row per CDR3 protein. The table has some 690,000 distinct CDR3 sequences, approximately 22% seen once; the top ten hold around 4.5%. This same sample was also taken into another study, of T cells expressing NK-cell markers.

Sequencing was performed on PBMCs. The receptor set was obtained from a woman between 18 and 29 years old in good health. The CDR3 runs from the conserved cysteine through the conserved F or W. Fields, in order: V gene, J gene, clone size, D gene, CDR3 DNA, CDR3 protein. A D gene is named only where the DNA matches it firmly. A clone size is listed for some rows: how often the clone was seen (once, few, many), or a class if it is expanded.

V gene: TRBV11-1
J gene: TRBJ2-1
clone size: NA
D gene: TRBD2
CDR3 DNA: TGTGCCAGCAGCCCCCGATACGACTTGACAGCGGGAGTTCGTGAGCAGTTCTTC
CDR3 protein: CASSPRYDLTAGVREQFF

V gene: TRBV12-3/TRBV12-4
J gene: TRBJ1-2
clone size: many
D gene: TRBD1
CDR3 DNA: TGTGCCAGCAGAAGATACAGGGGGCCCATACCTTCTGGCTACACCTTC
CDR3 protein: CASRRYRGPIPSGYTF

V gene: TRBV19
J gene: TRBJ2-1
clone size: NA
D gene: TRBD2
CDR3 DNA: TGTGCCAGTAGTATCCTCGGGGGGGCCTGGGTTGAGCAGTTCTTC
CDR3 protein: CASSILGGAWVEQFF

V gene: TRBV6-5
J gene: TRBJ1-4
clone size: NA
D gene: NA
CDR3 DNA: TGTGCCAGCAGTTACTCTAACGTGAATGAAAAACTGTTTTTT
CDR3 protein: CASSYSNVNEKLFF

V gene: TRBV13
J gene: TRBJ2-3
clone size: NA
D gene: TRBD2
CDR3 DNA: TGTGCCAGCAATAGTAGGGGAGGGACCACAGATACGCAGTATTTT
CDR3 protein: CASNSRGGTTDTQYF

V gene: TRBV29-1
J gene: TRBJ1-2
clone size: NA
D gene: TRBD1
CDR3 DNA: TGCAGCGTTGAAAACAGGGGGTGGTATGGCTACACCTTC
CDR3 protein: CSVENRGWYGYTF

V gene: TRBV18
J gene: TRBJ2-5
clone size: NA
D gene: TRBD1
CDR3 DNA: TGTGCCAGCTCACCGACAGGGACGGAGACCCAGTACTTC
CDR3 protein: CASSPTGTETQYF

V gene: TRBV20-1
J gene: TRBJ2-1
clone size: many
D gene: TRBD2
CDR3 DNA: TGCAGTGCTAGAGATCCTAGCGGGAGTTTGTATGAGCAGTTCTTC
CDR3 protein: CSARDPSGSLYEQFF

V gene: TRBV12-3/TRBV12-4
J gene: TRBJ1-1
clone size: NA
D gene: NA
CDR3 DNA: TGTGCCAGCAGTTTAAAGGAGGCTTTCTTT
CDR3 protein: CASSLKEAFF

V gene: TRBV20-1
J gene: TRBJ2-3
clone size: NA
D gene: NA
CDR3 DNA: TGCAGTGCGTGGCTGGAGGCTGATACGCAGTATTTT
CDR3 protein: CSAWLEADTQYF

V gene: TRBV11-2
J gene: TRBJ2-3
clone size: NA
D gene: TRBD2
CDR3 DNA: TGTGCCAGCAGCTTTGGGCGGGAGACTAGCACAGATACGCAGTATTTT
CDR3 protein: CASSFGRETSTDTQYF

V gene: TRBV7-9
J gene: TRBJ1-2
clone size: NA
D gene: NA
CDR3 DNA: TGTGCCAGCAGCTTACCCCAAACAGTGTACTATGGCTACACCTTC
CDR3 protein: CASSLPQTVYYGYTF

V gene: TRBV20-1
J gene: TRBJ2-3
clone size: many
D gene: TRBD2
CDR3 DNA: TGCAGTGCTATGGTCGGGGGGTTCACAGATACGCAGTATTTT
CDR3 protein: CSAMVGGFTDTQYF

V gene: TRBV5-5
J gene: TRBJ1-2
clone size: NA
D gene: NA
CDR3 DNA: TGTGCCAGCAGCTTGTTGGGGATGGACTATGGCTACACCTTC
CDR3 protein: CASSLLGMDYGYTF

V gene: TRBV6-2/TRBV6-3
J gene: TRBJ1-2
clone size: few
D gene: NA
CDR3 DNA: TGTGCCAGCGGCCGGACGGCCAACTATGGCTACACCTTC
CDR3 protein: CASGRTANYGYTF

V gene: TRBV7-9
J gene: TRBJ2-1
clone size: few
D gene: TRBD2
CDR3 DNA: TGTGCCAGCAGGGCCGGGACTAGCGTCGACAATGAGCAGTTCTTC
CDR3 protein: CASRAGTSVDNEQFF

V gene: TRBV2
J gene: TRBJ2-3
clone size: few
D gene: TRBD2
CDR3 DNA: TGTGCCAGCAGTAAAGCGGGAGAGGATGGTACGCAGTATTTT
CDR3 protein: CASSKAGEDGTQYF

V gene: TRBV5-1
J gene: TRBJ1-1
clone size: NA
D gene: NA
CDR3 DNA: TGCGCCAGCAGCTCCCGGGACGGAGCGAACACTGAAGCTTTCTTT
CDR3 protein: CASSSRDGANTEAFF

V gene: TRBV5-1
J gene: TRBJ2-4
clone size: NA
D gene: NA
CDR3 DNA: TGCGCCAGCAGCTTGGAAGGACCCCTAGCCAAAAACATTCAGTACTTC
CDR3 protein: CASSLEGPLAKNIQYF

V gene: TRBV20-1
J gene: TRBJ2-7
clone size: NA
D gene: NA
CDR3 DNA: TGCAGTGCTAGAGATTCGAGAGCAGGGCCAATCTACGAGCAGTACTTC
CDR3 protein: CSARDSRAGPIYEQYF

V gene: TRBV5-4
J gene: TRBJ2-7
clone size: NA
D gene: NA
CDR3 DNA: TGTGCCAGCAGCTGGGCAGGGCGACACGAGCAGTACTTC
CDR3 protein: CASSWAGRHEQYF

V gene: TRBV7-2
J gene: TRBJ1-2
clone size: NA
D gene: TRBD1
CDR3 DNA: TGTGCCAGCAGCGATGCCCGGACAGGGCGAGGCTACACCTTC
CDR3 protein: CASSDARTGRGYTF

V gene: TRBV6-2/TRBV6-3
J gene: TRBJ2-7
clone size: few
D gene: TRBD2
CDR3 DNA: TGTGCCAGCATCCGAGGTAGCGGGAGGGACGGCTCCTACGAGCAGTACTTC
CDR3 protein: CASIRGSGRDGSYEQYF

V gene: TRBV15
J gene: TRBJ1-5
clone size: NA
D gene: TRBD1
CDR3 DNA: TGTGCCACCAGCAGAGTCAGGGGGGGTCAGCCCCAGCATTTT
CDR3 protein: CATSRVRGGQPQHF

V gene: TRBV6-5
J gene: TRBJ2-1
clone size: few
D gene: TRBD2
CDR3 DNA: TGTGCCAGCAGTTACTCGACTAGCGGGAGTGTGGATGAGCAGTTCTTC
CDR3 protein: CASSYSTSGSVDEQFF

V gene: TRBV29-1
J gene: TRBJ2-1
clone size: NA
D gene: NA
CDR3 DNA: TGCAGCGTCGAAAGCGGGCTCAGGTTCTTC
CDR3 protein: CSVESGLRFF

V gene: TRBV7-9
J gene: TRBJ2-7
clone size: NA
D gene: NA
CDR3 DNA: TGTGCCAGCAGCTCGAGGACAGCTGATGAGGAGTACTTC
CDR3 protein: CASSSRTADEEYF

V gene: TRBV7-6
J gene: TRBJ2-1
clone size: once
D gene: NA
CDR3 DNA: TGTGCCAGCAGCCCCCGGGACTCACAGTTCCATAATGAGCAGTTCTTC
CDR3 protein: CASSPRDSQFHNEQFF

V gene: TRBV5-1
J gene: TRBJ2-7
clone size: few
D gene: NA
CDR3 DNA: TGCGCCAGCAGCCCGGCCGCGAGCTCTTACGAGCAGTACTTC
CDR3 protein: CASSPAASSYEQYF

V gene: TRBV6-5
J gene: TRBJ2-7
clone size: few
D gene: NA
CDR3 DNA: TGTGCCAGCAGTTACTTTCCGGGAAGCTCCTACGAGCAGTACTTC
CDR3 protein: CASSYFPGSSYEQYF

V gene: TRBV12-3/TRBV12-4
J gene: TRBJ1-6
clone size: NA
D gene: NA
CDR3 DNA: TGTGCCAGCTTTTCGGCTTATGAACGAAATTCACCCCTCCACTTT
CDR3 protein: CASFSAYERNSPLHF

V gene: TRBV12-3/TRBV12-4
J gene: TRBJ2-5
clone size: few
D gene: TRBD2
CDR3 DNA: TGTGCCAGCAGTTTTTTGGGCGGTAGCGGGAAGACCCAGTACTTC
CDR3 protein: CASSFLGGSGKTQYF

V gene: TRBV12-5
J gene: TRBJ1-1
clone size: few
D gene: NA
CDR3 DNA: TGTGCTAGTGGGGTCAAACCGAAGGATGGGTCGGATGAAGCTTTCTTT
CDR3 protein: CASGVKPKDGSDEAFF

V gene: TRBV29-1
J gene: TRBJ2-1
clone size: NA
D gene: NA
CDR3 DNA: TGCAGCGTACAATGGGACAACTACAATGAGCAGTTCTTC
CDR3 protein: CSVQWDNYNEQFF

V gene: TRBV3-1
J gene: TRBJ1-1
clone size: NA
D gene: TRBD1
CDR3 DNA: TGTGCCAGCAGCCAAGGGGACAGGTCGGCGAACACTGAAGCTTTCTTT
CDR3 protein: CASSQGDRSANTEAFF

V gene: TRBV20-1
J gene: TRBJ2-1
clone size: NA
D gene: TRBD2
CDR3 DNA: TGCAGTGCTTCTGGGACTAGCGGGCGGGAAGGGAATGAGCAGTTCTTC
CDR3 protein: CSASGTSGREGNEQFF

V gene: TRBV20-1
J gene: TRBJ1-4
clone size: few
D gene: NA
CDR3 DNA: TGCAGTGCTAGTCCGGGACTGGGAGAAAAACTGTTTTTT
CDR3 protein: CSASPGLGEKLFF

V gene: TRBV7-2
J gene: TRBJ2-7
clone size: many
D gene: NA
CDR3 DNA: TGTGCCAGCAGCTTAGATTTCAGGACAGAGCAGTACTTC
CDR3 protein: CASSLDFRTEQYF

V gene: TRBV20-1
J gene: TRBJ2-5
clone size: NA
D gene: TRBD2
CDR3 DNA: TGCAGTGCCACTACTAGCGGGAGCAAACAAGAGACCCAGTACTTC
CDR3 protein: CSATTSGSKQETQYF

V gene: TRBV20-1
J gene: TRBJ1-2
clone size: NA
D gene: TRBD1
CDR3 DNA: TGCAGTGCTGGGACAGCCCGTAACTATGGCTACACCTTC
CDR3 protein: CSAGTARNYGYTF

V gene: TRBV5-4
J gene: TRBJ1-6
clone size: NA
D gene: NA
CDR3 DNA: TGTGCCAGCAGCCGGACGTCTCAAGGGACCGTCGAGCCCCTCCACTTT
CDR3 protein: CASSRTSQGTVEPLHF